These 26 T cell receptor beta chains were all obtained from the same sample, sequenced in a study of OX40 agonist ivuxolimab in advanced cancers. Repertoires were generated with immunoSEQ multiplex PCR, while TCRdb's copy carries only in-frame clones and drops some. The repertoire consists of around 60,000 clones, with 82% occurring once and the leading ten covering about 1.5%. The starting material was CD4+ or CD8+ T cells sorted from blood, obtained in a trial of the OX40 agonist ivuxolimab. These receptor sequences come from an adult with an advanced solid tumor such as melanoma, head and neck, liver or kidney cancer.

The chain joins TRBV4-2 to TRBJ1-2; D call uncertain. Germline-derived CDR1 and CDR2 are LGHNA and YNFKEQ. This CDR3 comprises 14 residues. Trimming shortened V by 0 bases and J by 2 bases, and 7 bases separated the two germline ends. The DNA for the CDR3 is TGTGCCAGCAGCCAAGATAGAGGGAACTATGGCTACACCTTC. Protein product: CASSQDRGNYGYTF.

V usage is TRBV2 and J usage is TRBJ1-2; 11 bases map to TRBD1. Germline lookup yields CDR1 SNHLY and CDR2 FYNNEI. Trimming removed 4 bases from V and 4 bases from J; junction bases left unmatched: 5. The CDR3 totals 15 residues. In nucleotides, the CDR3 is TGTGCCAGCAGTGGAGGGACAGGGGGAATCTATGGCTACACCTTC. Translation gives CASSGGTGGIYGYTF.

CDR3 residues: CASSFWGFGYNEQFF. CDR3 in DNA: TGTGCCAGCAGCTTTTGGGGGTTTGGATACAATGAGCAGTTCTTC. The chain has TRBV11-2 and TRBJ2-1; D is possibly TRBD1 or TRBD2 (5 bases each). CDR3 size: 15 residues. V was shortened by 3 bases and J by 4 bases, with 13 bases between the two germline ends. Germline CDR1 SGHAT, CDR2 FQNNGV.

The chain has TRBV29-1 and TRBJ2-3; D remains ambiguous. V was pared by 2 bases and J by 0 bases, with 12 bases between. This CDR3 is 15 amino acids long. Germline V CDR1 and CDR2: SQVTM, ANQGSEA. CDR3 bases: TGCAGCGTTGAACCAGGATTCCGAAGCACAGATACGCAGTATTTT. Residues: CSVEPGFRSTDTQYF.

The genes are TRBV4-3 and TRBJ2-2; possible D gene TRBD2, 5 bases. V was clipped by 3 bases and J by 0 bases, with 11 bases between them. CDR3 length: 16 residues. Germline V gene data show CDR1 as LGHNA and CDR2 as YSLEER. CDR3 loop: CASSQSVGANTGELFF. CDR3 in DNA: TGCGCCAGCAGCCAGTCGGTCGGGGCGAACACCGGGGAGCTGTTTTTT.

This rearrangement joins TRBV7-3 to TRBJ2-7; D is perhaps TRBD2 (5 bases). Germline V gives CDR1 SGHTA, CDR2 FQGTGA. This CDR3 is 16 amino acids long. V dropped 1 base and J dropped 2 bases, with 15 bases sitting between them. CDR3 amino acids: CASSLIGGSSPYEQYF. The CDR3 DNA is TGTGCCAGCAGCTTAATTGGAGGTTCATCCCCCTACGAGCAGTACTTC.

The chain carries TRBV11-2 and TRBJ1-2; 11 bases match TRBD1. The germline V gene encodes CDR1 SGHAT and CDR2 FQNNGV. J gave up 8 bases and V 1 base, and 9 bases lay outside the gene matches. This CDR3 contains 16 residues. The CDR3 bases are TGTGCCAGCAGCTTAGGGACAGGGGGCGTAATGTCAGGCTACACCTTC. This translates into CASSLGTGGVMSGYTF.

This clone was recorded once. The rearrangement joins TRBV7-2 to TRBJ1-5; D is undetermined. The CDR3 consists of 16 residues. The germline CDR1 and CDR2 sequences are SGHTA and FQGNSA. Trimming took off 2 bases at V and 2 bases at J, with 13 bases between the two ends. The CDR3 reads CASSLQADRGNQPQHF. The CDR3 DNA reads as TGTGCCAGCAGCTTACAGGCGGACCGTGGCAATCAGCCCCAGCATTTT.

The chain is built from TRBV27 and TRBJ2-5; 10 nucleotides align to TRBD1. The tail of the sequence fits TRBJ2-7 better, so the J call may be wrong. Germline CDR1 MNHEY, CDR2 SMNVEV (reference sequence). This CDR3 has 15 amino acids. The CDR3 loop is CASSPGTGASYEQYF. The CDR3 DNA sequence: TGTGCCAGCAGTCCTGGGACAGGGGCCTCCTACGAGCAGTACTTC.

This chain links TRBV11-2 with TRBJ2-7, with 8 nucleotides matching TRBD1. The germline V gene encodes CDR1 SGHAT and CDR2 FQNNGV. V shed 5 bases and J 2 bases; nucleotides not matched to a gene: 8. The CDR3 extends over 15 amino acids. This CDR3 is CASSPSSQGAYEQYF. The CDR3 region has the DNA TGTGCCAGCAGCCCCTCCTCACAGGGGGCCTACGAGCAGTACTTC.

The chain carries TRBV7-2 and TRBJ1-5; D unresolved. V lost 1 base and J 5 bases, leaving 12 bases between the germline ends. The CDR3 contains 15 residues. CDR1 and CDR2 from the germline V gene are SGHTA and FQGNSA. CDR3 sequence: CASSLDRLPDQPQHF. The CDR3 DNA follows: TGTGCCAGCAGCTTAGATAGGTTGCCCGATCAGCCCCAGCATTTT.

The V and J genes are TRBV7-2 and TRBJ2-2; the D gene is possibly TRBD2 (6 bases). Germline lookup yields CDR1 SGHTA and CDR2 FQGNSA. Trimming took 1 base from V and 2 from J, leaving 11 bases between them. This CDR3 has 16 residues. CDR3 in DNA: TGTGCCAGCAGCTTAGGTGGCGGGGTTAACACCGGGGAGCTGTTTTTT. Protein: CASSLGGGVNTGELFF.

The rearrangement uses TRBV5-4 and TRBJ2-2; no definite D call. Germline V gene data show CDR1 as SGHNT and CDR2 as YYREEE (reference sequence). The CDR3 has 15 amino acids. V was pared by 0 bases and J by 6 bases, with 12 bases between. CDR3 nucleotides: TGTGCCAGCAGCTTGGGACCTGGTAGCTCCGGGGAGCTGTTTTTT. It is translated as CASSLGPGSSGELFF.

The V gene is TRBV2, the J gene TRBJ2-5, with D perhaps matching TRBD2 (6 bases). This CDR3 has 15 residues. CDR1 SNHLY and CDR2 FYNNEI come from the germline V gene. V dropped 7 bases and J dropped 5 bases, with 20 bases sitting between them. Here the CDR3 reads CASTYSGGGSETQYF. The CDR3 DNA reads TGTGCCAGCACCTACTCCGGGGGAGGTTCGGAGACCCAGTACTTC.

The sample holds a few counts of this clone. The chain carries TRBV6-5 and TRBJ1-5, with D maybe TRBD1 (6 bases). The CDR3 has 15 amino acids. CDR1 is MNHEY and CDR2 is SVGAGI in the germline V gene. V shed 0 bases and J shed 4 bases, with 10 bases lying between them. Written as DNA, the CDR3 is TGTGCCAGCAGTTACTCGATCACAGGGAATCAGCCCCAGCATTTT. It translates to CASSYSITGNQPQHF.

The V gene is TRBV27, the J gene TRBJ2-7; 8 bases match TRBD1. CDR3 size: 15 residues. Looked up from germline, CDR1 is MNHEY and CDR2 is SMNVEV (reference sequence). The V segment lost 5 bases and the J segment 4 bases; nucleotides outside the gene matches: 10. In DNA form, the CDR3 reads TGTGCCAGCAGTCGTGGGACAGGCCTTTCATACGAGCAGTACTTC. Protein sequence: CASSRGTGLSYEQYF.

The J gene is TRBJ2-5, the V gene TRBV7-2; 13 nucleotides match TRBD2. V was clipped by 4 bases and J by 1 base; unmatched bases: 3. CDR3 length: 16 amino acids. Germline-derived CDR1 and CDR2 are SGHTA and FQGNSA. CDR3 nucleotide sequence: TGTGCCAGCAGCTCGGGACTAGCGGGGCCCCAAGAGACCCAGTACTTC. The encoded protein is CASSSGLAGPQETQYF. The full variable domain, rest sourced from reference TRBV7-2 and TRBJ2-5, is GAGVSQSPSNKVTEKGKDVELRCDPISGHTALYWYRQSLGQGLEFLIYFQGNSAPDKSGLPSDRFSAERTGGSVSTLTIQRTQQEDSAVYLCASSSGLAGPQETQYFGPGTRLLVL.

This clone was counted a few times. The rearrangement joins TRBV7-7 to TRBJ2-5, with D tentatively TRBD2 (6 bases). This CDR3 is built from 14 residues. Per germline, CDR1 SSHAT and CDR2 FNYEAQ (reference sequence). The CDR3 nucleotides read TGTGCTAGCTCCACTACTAGCCTCGGAGAGACCCAGTACTTC. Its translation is CASSTTSLGETQYF.

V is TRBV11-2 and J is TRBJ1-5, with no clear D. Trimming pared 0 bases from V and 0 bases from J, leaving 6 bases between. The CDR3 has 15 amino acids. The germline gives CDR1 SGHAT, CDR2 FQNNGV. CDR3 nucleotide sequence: TGTGCCAGCAGCTTAGATGGTCTTAGCAATCAGCCCCAGCATTTT. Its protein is CASSLDGLSNQPQHF.

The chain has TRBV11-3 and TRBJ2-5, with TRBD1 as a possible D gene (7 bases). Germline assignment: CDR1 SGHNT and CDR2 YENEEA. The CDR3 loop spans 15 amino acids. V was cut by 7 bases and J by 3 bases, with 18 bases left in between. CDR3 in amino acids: CASTKRGRGEETQYF. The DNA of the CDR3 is TGTGCCAGCACCAAAAGGGGCAGGGGGGAAGAGACCCAGTACTTC.

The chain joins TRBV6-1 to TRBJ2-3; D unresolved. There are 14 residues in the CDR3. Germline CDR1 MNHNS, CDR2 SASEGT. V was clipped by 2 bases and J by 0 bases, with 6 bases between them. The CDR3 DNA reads TGTGCCAGCAGTGAATCCATCAGCACAGATACGCAGTATTTT. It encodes CASSESISTDTQYF.

CDR3 protein: CASSARAGVDSNTEAFF. The DNA of the CDR3 is TGCGCCAGCAGCGCAAGGGCCGGGGTTGACTCGAACACTGAAGCTTTCTTT. The chain combines TRBV23-1 with TRBJ1-1; D gene ambiguous. TRBV23-1 is marked as an open reading frame, function uncertain. Trimming left V 6 bases short and J 1 base short, with 21 bases between. The CDR3 loop spans 17 amino acids.

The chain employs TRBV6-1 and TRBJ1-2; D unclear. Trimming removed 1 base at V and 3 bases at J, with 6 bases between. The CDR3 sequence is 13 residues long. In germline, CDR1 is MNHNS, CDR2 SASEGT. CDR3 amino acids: CASSEVEYYGYTF. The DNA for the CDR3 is TGTGCCAGCAGTGAAGTGGAGTACTATGGCTACACCTTC.

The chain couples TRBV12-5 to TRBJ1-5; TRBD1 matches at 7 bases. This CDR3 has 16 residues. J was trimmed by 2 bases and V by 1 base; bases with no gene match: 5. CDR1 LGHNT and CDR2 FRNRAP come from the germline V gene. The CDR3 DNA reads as TGTGCTAGTGGTTTGGGAAGACAGGGCGGCAATCAGCCCCAGCATTTT. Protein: CASGLGRQGGNQPQHF.

The DNA of the CDR3 is TGCGCCAGCAGCGCCTCGGCGGCAGGAATGAACACTGAAGCTTTCTTT. Translation: CASSASAAGMNTEAFF. The gene calls are TRBV5-1 and TRBJ1-1; D not certain. Trimming took off 4 bases at V and 0 bases at J, with 16 bases between the two ends. The CDR3 is 16 residues long. Per the germline V gene, CDR1 is SGHRS and CDR2 is YFSETQ. Based on the CDR3 plus reference TRBV5-1 and TRBJ1-1, the full variable domain is KAGVTQTPRYLIKTRGQQVTLSCSPISGHRSVSWYQQTPGQGLQFLFEYFSETQRNKGNFPGRFSGRQFSNSRSEMNVSTLELGDSALYLCASSASAAGMNTEAFFGQGTRLTVV.

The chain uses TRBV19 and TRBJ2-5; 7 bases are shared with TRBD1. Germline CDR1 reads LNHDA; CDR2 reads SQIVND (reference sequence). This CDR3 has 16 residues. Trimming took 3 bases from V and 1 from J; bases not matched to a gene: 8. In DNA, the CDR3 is TGTGCCAGTAGTATCCTCGGGGCAGGGGGCCAAGAGACCCAGTACTTC. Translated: CASSILGAGGQETQYF.